Presented here are 21 T cell receptor beta chains from one specimen sequenced in a study of cytomegalovirus exposure and HLA in healthy donors. The PCR had 60 Vbeta and 13 Jbeta primers. Some clones are missing from TCRdb's copy, which holds only in-frame ones; the method was immunoSEQ multiplex PCR. Among fewer than 200,000 clones listed, roughly 80% were seen once. The source material was PBMCs. These receptor sequences come from a man aged 40-50 years in good health and CMV-seronegative.

The chain carries TRBV6-1 and TRBJ1-6; 9 bases fit TRBD1. The ends lost 4 bases at V and 3 bases at J; junction bases unmatched: 7. This CDR3 region has 17 residues. Looked up from germline, CDR1 is MNHNS and CDR2 is SASEGT. The CDR3 region has the DNA TGTGCCAGCAGTGCGCTGACAGGGGGATACTATAATTCACCCCTCCACTTT. It translates to CASSALTGGYYNSPLHF.

The chain joins TRBV5-3 to TRBJ2-1, with no clear D. TRBV5-3 is an open reading frame whose function is uncertain. The V and J ends lost 0 bases and 8 bases respectively, with 9 bases between them. The CDR3 has 13 residues. CDR3 sequence (DNA): TGTGCCAGAAGCTTGGGAGGAACCGATGAGCAGTTCTTC. Translating gives CARSLGGTDEQFF.

This sequence joins TRBV19 and TRBJ2-7; D unresolved. The CDR3 is 13 residues long. The germline CDR1 and CDR2 sequences are LNHDA and SQIVND (reference sequence). Trimming cost V 5 bases and J 7 bases, with 15 bases left between them. CDR3 sequence reads: CASSGTAAGEQYF. The CDR3, as DNA: TGTGCCAGTAGTGGAACAGCCGCCGGAGAGCAGTACTTC.

In its sample, this clone was seen a few times. This chain links TRBV18 with TRBJ1-4; no clear D. The CDR3 covers 15 residues. From germline, CDR1 is KGHSH and CDR2 LQKENI. The V and J ends lost 3 bases and 1 base respectively, with 9 bases between them. For the CDR3, the DNA is TGTGCCAGCTCACCCGAGGAGGGAACTAATGAAAAACTGTTTTTT. As protein: CASSPEEGTNEKLFF.

The V and J genes are TRBV11-2 and TRBJ2-1, with 7 nucleotides matching TRBD2. V lost 7 bases and J lost 3; bases outside the gene matches: 9. The CDR3 is 15 amino acids. Germline V gene lookup returns CDR1 SGHAT and CDR2 FQNNGV. CDR3 sequence reads: CASTSDGGGYNEQFF. The CDR3 DNA reads TGTGCCAGCACCTCAGATGGGGGGGGCTACAATGAGCAGTTCTTC.

This CDR3 reads CASSLTGGWNTEAFF. The CDR3 DNA follows: TGTGCCAGCAGCTTGACAGGGGGCTGGAACACTGAAGCTTTCTTT. The chain has TRBV7-6 and TRBJ1-1, with 10 bases identical to TRBD1. Germline V gene sequence: CDR1 SGHVS, CDR2 FNYEAQ. The length of the CDR3 is 15 residues. Trimming took 3 bases from V and 1 from J; bases not matched to a gene: 2.

This clone was counted once. The chain combines TRBV5-1 with TRBJ2-5; D gene unclear. The length of the CDR3 is 11 residues. Germline lookup yields CDR1 SGHRS and CDR2 YFSETQ. V was cut by 2 bases and J by 5 bases, with 4 bases left in between. In nucleotides, the CDR3 is TGCGCCAGCAGCTTCGGGGAGACCCAGTACTTC. Translation gives CASSFGETQYF.

V and J are TRBV2 and TRBJ2-1; 10 bases are a match to TRBD1. CDR3 length: 15 amino acids. CDR1 and CDR2 from the germline V gene are SNHLY and FYNNEI. The ends lost 8 bases at V and 6 bases at J; junction bases unmatched: 10. The CDR3 loop is CASADRGRRVNEQFF. As DNA, the CDR3 is TGTGCCAGCGCCGACAGGGGGCGCCGCGTCAATGAGCAGTTCTTC.

The rearrangement uses TRBV6-6 and TRBJ2-1; 7 nucleotides agree with TRBD1. CDR3 length: 14 amino acids. Germline-derived CDR1 and CDR2 are MNHNY and SVGAGI (reference sequence). V lost 5 bases to trimming and J lost 4 bases; unmatched junction nucleotides: 5. The CDR3 reads CASSLRDSYNEQFF. CDR3 nucleotide sequence: TGTGCCAGCAGTCTCCGGGACAGTTACAATGAGCAGTTCTTC.

V is TRBV5-6 and J is TRBJ2-7; 7 nucleotides align to TRBD2. The germline V gene has CDR1 SGHDT and CDR2 YYEEEE. The CDR3 loop spans 14 amino acids. After removal of 3 bases from V and 5 bases from J, the junction contained 8 bases not matched to a gene. CDR3 bases: TGTGCCAGCAGCTGGGGACTATCGGGAAACGAGCAGTACTTC. Translation: CASSWGLSGNEQYF.

With regard to this clone: Compared with germline, one end of the junction differs, possibly owing to a read error. V is TRBV7-9 and J is TRBJ2-7; TRBD1 agrees at 7 bases. The germline gives CDR1 SEHNR, CDR2 FQNEAQ (reference sequence). The CDR3 is 12 amino acids. CDR3 region: CSSSSTGVGQYF. CDR3 nucleotide sequence: TGTTCCAGCAGCTCCACAGGGGTAGGGCAGTACTTC. Looking up the rest from reference TRBV7-9 and TRBJ2-7 gives the full variable domain: DTGVSQNPRHKITKRGQNVTFRCDPISEHNRLYWYRQTLGQGPEFLTYFQNEAQLEKSRLLSDRFSAERPKGSFSTLEIQRTEQGDSAMYLCSSSSTGVGQYFGPGTRLTVT.

As concerns this clone: An end of the junction differs from the germline gene, which may be a read error. The chain recombines TRBV7-9 with TRBJ1-1; unclear D gene. CDR1 and CDR2 (germline): SEHNR, FQNEAQ (reference sequence). The CDR3 contains 15 residues. CDR3 DNA: TGTTCCAGCAGCTTAGAGCGGGGTATGAACACTGAAGCTTTCTTT. It is translated as CSSSLERGMNTEAFF.

The CDR3 DNA sequence: TGTGCCAGCAGCACCCGACTAGCGCCAAACAATGAGCAGTTCTTC. Translating it yields CASSTRLAPNNEQFF. V and J are TRBV7-3 and TRBJ2-1; 8 positions match TRBD2. The CDR3 sequence is 15 residues long. With 5 bases clipped from V and 5 bases from J, the junction kept 8 bases outside the gene matches. Germline values: CDR1 SGHTA, CDR2 FQGTGA.

V usage is TRBV2 and J usage is TRBJ2-3; D not resolved. The germline V and J ends were trimmed by 3 bases and 6 bases, with 4 bases remaining between them. CDR3 length equals 11 residues. Germline assignment: CDR1 SNHLY and CDR2 FYNNEI. The CDR3 region has the DNA TGTGCCAGCAGTGAGAGGGATACGCAGTATTTT. Translating it yields CASSERDTQYF.

V is TRBV4-2 and J is TRBJ1-4, with no clear D. Between the trimmed V and J ends, which lost 2 bases and 1 base, there was a span of 5 bases. The CDR3 covers 14 residues. CDR1 LGHNA and CDR2 YNFKEQ come from the germline V gene. This CDR3 reads CASSQYGTNEKLFF. The CDR3 region has the DNA TGTGCCAGCAGCCAATACGGAACTAATGAAAAACTGTTTTTT.

V and J are TRBV7-2 and TRBJ2-7; TRBD1 matches at 8 bases. The CDR3 spans 17 residues. The trim removed 1 base at V and 0 bases at J, leaving 8 bases unmatched. Per the germline V gene, CDR1 is SGHTA and CDR2 is FQGNSA. The CDR3 reads CASSLVSGGRSSYEQYF. Written as DNA, the CDR3 is TGTGCCAGCAGCTTAGTCTCAGGGGGCCGAAGCTCCTACGAGCAGTACTTC.

V gene TRBV7-3 combines with J gene TRBJ2-7; D not resolved. The CDR3 has 14 amino acids. Germline V gene lookup returns CDR1 SGHTA and CDR2 FQGTGA. Trimming removed 2 bases at V and 0 bases at J, with 8 bases between. The CDR3 reads CASSLQGGSYEQYF. In nucleotides, the CDR3 is TGTGCCAGCAGCTTACAAGGCGGCTCCTACGAGCAGTACTTC.

The chain couples TRBV7-9 to TRBJ1-1, with 7 bases identical to TRBD1. Germline values: CDR1 SEHNR, CDR2 FQNEAQ (reference sequence). The CDR3 consists of 14 residues. The trim removed 4 bases at V and 3 bases at J, leaving 5 bases unmatched. The CDR3 coding sequence is TGTGCCAGCAGCTATGGACAGGCCGACACTGAAGCTTTCTTT. Residues: CASSYGQADTEAFF.

The rearrangement links TRBV6-6 to TRBJ1-5; D gene uncertain. Germline assignment: CDR1 MNHNY and CDR2 SVGAGI (reference sequence). The CDR3 has 13 residues. V shed 5 bases and J shed 4 bases, with 9 bases lying between them. CDR3 residues: CASSPVRNQPQHF. The CDR3 DNA sequence: TGTGCCAGCAGTCCCGTACGGAATCAGCCCCAGCATTTT.

The chain links TRBV10-3 to TRBJ2-1; weak D call: TRBD2 (6 bases). The germline V gene has CDR1 ENHRY and CDR2 SYGVKD. The CDR3 totals 16 residues. Trimming cost V 0 bases and J 7 bases, with 16 bases left between them. The CDR3 DNA reads as TGTGCCATCAGTGAGTCGGCGCAAGGGAGGTGGAATGAGCAGTTCTTC. It encodes CAISESAQGRWNEQFF.

The chain joins TRBV7-2 to TRBJ2-3; no clear D. V dropped 1 base and J dropped 0 bases, with 5 bases sitting between them. This CDR3 comprises 14 residues. Germline-derived CDR1 and CDR2 are SGHTA and FQGNSA. The CDR3 DNA is TGTGCCAGCAGCTTAGACGGTAGCACAGATACGCAGTATTTT. This translates into CASSLDGSTDTQYF.